The 26 T cell receptor beta chains below come from one sample, sequenced in a study of T cells in Graves' hyperthyroidism and ophthalmopathy. TCR beta CDR3 regions were amplified from RNA transcripts. Primed by the HTBI set, a first-round RT-PCR was run on the TCR CDR3. TCRdb re-analysed the multiplex PCR reads in MiXCR, keeping a single row per CDR3 protein. This sample carries 490,000 or so distinct CDR3 sequences, around a fifth of them seen once, and the ten largest clones take about 53%. Input material: blood. All receptors derive from a woman between 70 and 85 years old with Graves' ophthalmopathy.

Here the CDR3 DNA reads TGTGCCAGCAGTTTAAGTCTCGGCGCTAAGAATTCACCCCTCCACTTT. Protein product: CASSLSLGAKNSPLHF. This chain uses TRBV27 with TRBJ1-6; D not resolved. Trimming pared 2 bases from V and 7 bases from J, leaving 15 bases between. Germline CDR1 MNHEY, CDR2 SMNVEV (reference sequence). This CDR3 region has 16 residues.

With regard to this clonotype: One end of the junction does not line up with germline, which may come from a read error. V is TRBV12-3 or TRBV12-4 and J is TRBJ2-7, with TRBD2 matching over 7 bases. This CDR3 region has 17 residues. CDR3 coding DNA: TGTGCCACCAGTGGACCCGGCCGGGAGGCAGCTCCCTACAAGCAGTACTTC. Translation: CATSGPGREAAPYKQYF.

This chain connects TRBV9 to TRBJ2-1; 8 nucleotides align to TRBD2. CDR1 and CDR2 (germline): SGDLS, YYNGEE. V lost 1 base to trimming and J lost 9 bases; unmatched junction nucleotides: 9. The CDR3 totals 15 residues. CDR3 DNA sequence: TGTGCCAGCAGCGTACAAGCGGGAGATATGGCTGAGCAGTTCTTC. Amino acid sequence: CASSVQAGDMAEQFF.

In this sample, this clonotype turned up a few times. The chain carries TRBV6-1 and TRBJ2-1; D is possibly TRBD1 or TRBD2 (5 bases each). CDR1 and CDR2 (germline): MNHNS, SASEGT. V lost 8 bases and J 3 bases, leaving 11 bases between the germline ends. This CDR3 comprises 13 residues. The DNA for the CDR3 is TGTGCCAGCGTGGGGGAGAGCTACAATGAGCAGTTCTTC. Translated: CASVGESYNEQFF.

This clonotype was counted only a few times. This chain connects TRBV7-2 to TRBJ1-2, with TRBD1 matching over 8 bases. The CDR3 has 13 residues. Germline lookup yields CDR1 SGHTA and CDR2 FQGNSA. The V gene end was trimmed by 4 bases and the J gene end by 6 bases; junction bases not matched to a gene: 4. CDR3 sequence reads: CASSSTGVDGYTF. The DNA of the CDR3 is TGTGCCAGCAGCTCGACAGGGGTGGATGGCTACACCTTC.

This clonotype came up a few times. V usage is TRBV10-1 and J usage is TRBJ1-6; the match to TRBD1 covers 10 bases. CDR1 WNHNN and CDR2 SYGVQD come from the germline V gene (reference sequence). This CDR3 has 14 residues. J lost 7 bases, V lost 7 bases, and 4 bases had no gene match. CDR3 bases: TGCGCCAGCATAAGGGGACAGGGGAATTCACCCCTCCACTTT. Translating it yields CASIRGQGNSPLHF.

This clonotype has a handful of counts. The chain has TRBV28 and TRBJ2-7; 10 positions match TRBD1. Looked up from germline, CDR1 is MDHEN and CDR2 is SYDVKM. The CDR3 is 16 amino acids. Unmatched junction bases numbered 10, after V lost 6 bases and J lost 2 bases. CDR3 region: CASSRAGDRGTYEQYF. The CDR3 nucleotides read TGTGCCAGCAGCCGGGCTGGGGACAGGGGCACCTACGAGCAGTACTTC.

This clonotype was seen ten or more times. The V and J genes are TRBV5-1 and TRBJ1-1; D is unresolved. Trimming removed 4 bases from V and 2 bases from J, with 12 bases in between. This CDR3 comprises 14 residues. Germline V gene data show CDR1 as SGHRS and CDR2 as YFSETQ. The CDR3 sequence is CASSPSTGNTEAFF. CDR3 bases: TGCGCCAGCAGCCCGTCGACGGGTAACACTGAAGCTTTCTTT. Together with reference TRBV5-1 and TRBJ1-1, the CDR3 gives the full variable domain: KAGVTQTPRYLIKTRGQQVTLSCSPISGHRSVSWYQQTPGQGLQFLFEYFSETQRNKGNFPGRFSGRQFSNSRSEMNVSTLELGDSALYLCASSPSTGNTEAFFGQGTRLTVV.

This clonotype was seen repeatedly, ten times or more. The CDR3 is CASRTTGPYGYTF. CDR3 nucleotide sequence: TGTGCCAGCAGAACTACAGGGCCCTATGGCTACACCTTC. The chain joins TRBV28 to TRBJ1-2; tentative D call: TRBD1 (6 bases). CDR1 is MDHEN and CDR2 is SYDVKM in the germline V gene. The V end was cut by 6 bases, the J end by 4 bases, with 12 bases between. This CDR3 has 13 amino acids.

This clonotype was recorded many times. The V call is TRBV12-3 or TRBV12-4, the J call TRBJ1-6; D gene unclear. With 6 bases removed from V and 11 bases from J, the gap between germline ends came to 11 bases. The CDR3 sequence is 12 residues long. The chain's CDR3 is CASSPNFAPLHF. As DNA, the CDR3 is TGTGCCAGCAGCCCTAACTTTGCACCCCTCCACTTT.

This chain connects TRBV6-1 to TRBJ1-1; tentative D call: TRBD1 (5 bases). The germline gives CDR1 MNHNS, CDR2 SASEGT. Trimming cost V 5 bases and J 6 bases, with 13 bases left between them. This CDR3 has 13 residues. The CDR3 is CASSTPRVSEAFF. The CDR3 coding sequence is TGTGCCAGCAGTACCCCCAGGGTATCTGAAGCTTTCTTT.

This clonotype turned up a few times. The rearrangement joins TRBV10-3 to TRBJ1-2, with 9 bases aligning to TRBD1. This CDR3 is 17 amino acids long. Trimming cost V 3 bases and J 4 bases; bases outside gene matches: 12. The germline gives CDR1 ENHRY, CDR2 SYGVKD. In DNA form, the CDR3 reads TGTGCCATCAGTGAACTGGGGACAGGGCCGCTCGGCTATGGCTACACCTTC. This codes for CAISELGTGPLGYGYTF.

About this clonotype: Relative to the germline gene, one junction end is altered; a read error may explain this. The V gene is TRBV7-8, the J gene TRBJ1-4, with TRBD1 as a possible D gene (6 bases). Germline V gives CDR1 SGHVS, CDR2 FQNEAQ. CDR3 length: 14 residues. CDR3 in DNA: TGTGCCAGCAACTTAGGGGGGACTAATGAAAAACTGTTTTTT. Amino acid sequence: CASNLGGTNEKLFF.

This clonotype was counted at least ten times. The rearrangement links TRBV3-1 to TRBJ1-1, with D perhaps TRBD1 (6 bases). Trimming pared 4 bases from V and 8 bases from J, leaving 17 bases between. The length of the CDR3 is 14 residues. CDR1 and CDR2 from the germline V gene are LGHDT and YNNKEL (reference sequence). CDR3 coding DNA: TGTGCCAGCAGCCGCAGAGTTTGGACAGCAGAAGCTTTCTTT. Translated: CASSRRVWTAEAFF.

CDR3 sequence: CASSLPGTGTMGSPLHF. The CDR3 DNA is TGCGCCAGCAGCCTTCCCGGGACAGGGACCATGGGTTCACCCCTCCACTTT. The rearrangement uses TRBV4-1 and TRBJ1-6; 9 positions match TRBD1. The CDR3 loop spans 17 amino acids. Germline V gives CDR1 MGHRA, CDR2 YSYEKL. The junction had 13 bases not matched to a gene; V was cut back by 4 bases and J by 9 bases.

This clonotype was counted a single time. V usage is TRBV7-9 and J usage is TRBJ2-2; D uncertain. The length of the CDR3 is 12 residues. Germline values: CDR1 SEHNR, CDR2 FQNEAQ (reference sequence). The V end was cut by 5 bases, the J end by 13 bases, with 14 bases between. The CDR3 is CASSQGYPGLFF. The CDR3 DNA reads as TGTGCCAGCAGCCAAGGGTATCCTGGGCTGTTTTTT. Full variable domain (remainder filled in from reference TRBV7-9 and TRBJ2-2): DTGVSQNPRHKITKRGQNVTFRCDPISEHNRLYWYRQTLGQGPEFLTYFQNEAQLEKSRLLSDRFSAERPKGSFSTLEIQRTEQGDSAMYLCASSQGYPGLFFGEGSRLTVL.

The chain carries TRBV28 and TRBJ1-4; the match to TRBD1 covers 10 bases. This CDR3 region has 15 residues. With 4 bases clipped from V and 8 bases from J, the junction kept 7 bases outside the gene matches. Germline assignment: CDR1 MDHEN and CDR2 SYDVKM. The CDR3 reads CASSSTTGGTEKLFF. In nucleotides, the CDR3 is TGTGCCAGCAGTTCCACGACAGGGGGCACGGAAAAACTGTTTTTT.

This clonotype was found a few times. This chain uses TRBV7-2 with TRBJ1-1; possible D gene TRBD1, 5 bases. Between the trimmed V and J ends, which lost 4 bases and 4 bases, there was a span of 13 bases. The CDR3 covers 14 residues. Germline V gene data show CDR1 as SGHTA and CDR2 as FQGNSA. The CDR3 DNA is TGTGCCAGCAGCTCGAGAGGGGCGGCCACTGAAGCTTTCTTT. Translating gives CASSSRGAATEAFF.

This chain links TRBV10-3 with TRBJ2-3, with 9 bases aligning to TRBD2. V lost 4 bases, J lost 3 bases, and 8 bases stayed unmatched. CDR3 size: 16 residues. Germline values: CDR1 ENHRY, CDR2 SYGVKD. Here the CDR3 reads CAISVKLAGVTDTQYF. CDR3 in DNA: TGTGCCATCAGTGTGAAATTAGCGGGGGTGACAGATACGCAGTATTTT.

This clonotype occurred a few times. V is TRBV20-1 and J is TRBJ2-7, with TRBD1 matching 9 bases. This CDR3 has 15 amino acids. V was clipped by 4 bases and J by 3 bases; unmatched bases: 10. Germline CDR1 reads DFQATT; CDR2 reads SNEGSKA (reference sequence). The CDR3 here is CSAKITNRGLYEQYF. CDR3 coding DNA: TGCAGTGCTAAAATCACAAACAGGGGGCTCTACGAGCAGTACTTC.

The V and J genes are TRBV7-6 and TRBJ2-5; 13 bases line up with TRBD2. V shed 5 bases and J 4 bases; nucleotides not matched to a gene: 7. Looked up from germline, CDR1 is SGHVS and CDR2 is FNYEAQ. The CDR3 extends over 16 amino acids. This chain's CDR3 is CASSRTSGRARETQYF. CDR3 nucleotide sequence: TGTGCCAGCAGCCGAACTAGCGGGAGGGCCAGAGAGACCCAGTACTTC. Complete variable domain (other parts from reference TRBV7-6 and TRBJ2-5): GAGVSQSPRYKVTKRGQDVALRCDPISGHVSLYWYRQALGQGPEFLTYFNYEAQQDKSGLPNDRFSAERPEGSISTLTIQRTEQRDSAMYRCASSRTSGRARETQYFGPGTRLLVL.

This clonotype occurred a few times. The CDR3 spells CASSLEPGTSGRNYNEQFF. The CDR3 region has the DNA TGTGCCAGCAGCTTAGAACCTGGGACTAGCGGCCGAAACTACAATGAGCAGTTCTTC. The V gene is TRBV11-2, the J gene TRBJ2-1; 11 bases are shared with TRBD2. Per the germline V gene, CDR1 is SGHAT and CDR2 is FQNNGV. The CDR3 spans 19 residues. V shed 0 bases and J 3 bases; nucleotides not matched to a gene: 10.

At least ten counts were recorded for this clonotype. The chain joins TRBV28 to TRBJ2-1; 12 bases match TRBD2. The CDR3 sequence is 15 residues long. Trimming at V came to 6 bases and at J to 7 bases, leaving 7 bases not matched to a gene. CDR1 and CDR2 from the germline V gene are MDHEN and SYDVKM. This CDR3 is CASSRLAGGRNEQFF. The CDR3 region has the DNA TGTGCCAGCAGCCGTCTAGCGGGAGGGCGGAATGAGCAGTTCTTC.

This sequence joins TRBV12-5 and TRBJ2-5; D perhaps matches TRBD1 (6 bases). Looked up from germline, CDR1 is LGHNT and CDR2 is FRNRAP. Trimming removed 5 bases from V and 1 base from J, with 11 bases in between. The CDR3 sequence is 14 residues long. The CDR3 region has the DNA TGTGCTAGTGGTCCGGACAGTTTCCAAGAGACCCAGTACTTC. This translates into CASGPDSFQETQYF.

This clonotype was detected ten times or more. This chain joins TRBV20-1 and TRBJ2-5; 12 bases are shared with TRBD2. There are 14 residues in the CDR3. Per the germline V gene, CDR1 is DFQATT and CDR2 is SNEGSKA (reference sequence). Trimming took 3 bases from V and 5 from J; bases not matched to a gene: 4. CDR3 protein: CSASLAGGPETQYF. The DNA of the CDR3 is TGCAGTGCTAGTCTAGCGGGAGGGCCGGAGACCCAGTACTTC.

This clonotype was seen a few times. J is TRBJ2-1 and V is TRBV5-1; tentatively, D is TRBD1 or TRBD2 (5 bases each). This CDR3 spans 15 amino acids. V was clipped by 7 bases and J by 0 bases, with 14 bases between them. Germline CDR1 is SGHRS and CDR2 is YFSETQ. The CDR3 DNA is TGCGCCAGCCGGGACGGGGTCAGCTCCTACAATGAGCAGTTCTTC. Its protein is CASRDGVSSYNEQFF.